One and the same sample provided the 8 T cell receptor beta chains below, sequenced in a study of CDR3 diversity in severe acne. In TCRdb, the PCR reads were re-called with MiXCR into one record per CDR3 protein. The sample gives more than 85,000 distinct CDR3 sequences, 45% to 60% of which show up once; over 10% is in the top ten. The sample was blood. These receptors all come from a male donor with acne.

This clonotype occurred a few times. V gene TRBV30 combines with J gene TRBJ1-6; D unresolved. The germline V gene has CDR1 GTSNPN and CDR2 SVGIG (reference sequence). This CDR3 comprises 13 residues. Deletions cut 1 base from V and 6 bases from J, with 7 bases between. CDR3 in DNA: TGTGCCTGGAGTGGGGAGGGTAATTCACCCCTCCACTTT. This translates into CAWSGEGNSPLHF.

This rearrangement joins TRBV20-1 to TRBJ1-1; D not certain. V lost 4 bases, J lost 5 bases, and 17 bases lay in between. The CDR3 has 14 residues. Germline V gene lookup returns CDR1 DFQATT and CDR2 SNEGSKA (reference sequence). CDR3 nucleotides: TGCAGTGCTATGGCCACGGAGGGTTGGACTGAAGCTTTCTTT. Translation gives CSAMATEGWTEAFF.

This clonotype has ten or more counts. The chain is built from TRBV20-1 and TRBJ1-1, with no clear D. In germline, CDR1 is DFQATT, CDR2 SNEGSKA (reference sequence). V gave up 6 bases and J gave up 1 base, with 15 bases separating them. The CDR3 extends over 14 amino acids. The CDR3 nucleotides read TGCAGTGCCACCGGGCCCACTACGAACACTGAAGCTTTCTTT. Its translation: CSATGPTTNTEAFF.

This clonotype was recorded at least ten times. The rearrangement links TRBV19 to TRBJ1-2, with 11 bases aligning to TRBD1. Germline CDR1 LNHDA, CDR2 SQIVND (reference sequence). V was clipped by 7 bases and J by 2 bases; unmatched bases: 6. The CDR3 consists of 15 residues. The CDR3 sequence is CASIGQGAFNYGYTF. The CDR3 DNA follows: TGTGCCAGTATAGGACAGGGGGCTTTCAACTATGGCTACACCTTC.

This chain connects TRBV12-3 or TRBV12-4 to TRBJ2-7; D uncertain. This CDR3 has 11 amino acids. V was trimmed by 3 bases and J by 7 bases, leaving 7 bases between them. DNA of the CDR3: TGTGCCAGCAGTTTCGGCGATGAGCAGTACTTC. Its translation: CASSFGDEQYF.

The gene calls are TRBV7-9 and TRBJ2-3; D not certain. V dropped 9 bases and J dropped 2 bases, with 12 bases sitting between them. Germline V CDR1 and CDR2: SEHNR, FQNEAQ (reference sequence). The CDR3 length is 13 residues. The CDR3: CASSLDPTDTQYF. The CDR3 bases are TGTGCCAGTAGCCTAGACCCCACAGATACGCAGTATTTT.

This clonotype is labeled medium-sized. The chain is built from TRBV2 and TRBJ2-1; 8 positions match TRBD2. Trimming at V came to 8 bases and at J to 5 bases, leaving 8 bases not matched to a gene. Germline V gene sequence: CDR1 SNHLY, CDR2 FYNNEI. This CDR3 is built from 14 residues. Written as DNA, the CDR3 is TGTGCCAGCGAACGACGGGGGGGGGACAATGAGCAGTTCTTC. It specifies CASERRGGDNEQFF.

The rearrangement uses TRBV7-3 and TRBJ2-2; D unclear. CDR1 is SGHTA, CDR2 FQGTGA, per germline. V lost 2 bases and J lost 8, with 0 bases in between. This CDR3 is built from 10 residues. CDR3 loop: CASSLGELFF. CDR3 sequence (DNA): TGTGCCAGCAGCTTAGGGGAGCTGTTTTTT.